This T cell receptor beta chain was captured in a study of blood T cell repertoires in COVID-19. Repertoires were generated with immunoSEQ multiplex PCR, while TCRdb's copy carries only in-frame clones and drops some. The data show under 150,000 clones, with more than 75% seen just once and over 10% held by the top ten. This CDR3 has 14 residues. Germline trimming cut 3 bases from V and 7 bases from J; bases unmatched to any gene: 2. Looked up from germline, CDR1 is MNHEY and CDR2 is SMNVEV (reference sequence). The sequenced sample consisted of peripheral blood. This chain connects TRBV27 to TRBJ1-5; 11 positions agree with TRBD1. The TCR sequence derives from a man aged 55 to 70 with active or convalescent COVID-19. CDR3 coding DNA: TGTGCCAGCAGTTTGGGACAGGGGGGACAGCCCCAGCATTTT. It codes for CASSLGQGGQPQHF.